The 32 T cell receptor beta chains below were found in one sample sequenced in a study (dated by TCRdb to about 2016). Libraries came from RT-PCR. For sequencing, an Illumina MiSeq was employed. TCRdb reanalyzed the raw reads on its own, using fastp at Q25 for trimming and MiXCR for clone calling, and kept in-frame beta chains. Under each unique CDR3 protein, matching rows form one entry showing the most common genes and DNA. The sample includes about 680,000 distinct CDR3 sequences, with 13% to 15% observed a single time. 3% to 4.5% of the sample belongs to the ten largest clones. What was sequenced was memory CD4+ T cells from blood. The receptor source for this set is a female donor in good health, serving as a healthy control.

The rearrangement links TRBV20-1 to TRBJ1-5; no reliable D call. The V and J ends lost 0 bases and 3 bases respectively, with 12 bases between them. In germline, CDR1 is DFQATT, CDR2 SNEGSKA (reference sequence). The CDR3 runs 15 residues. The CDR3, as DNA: TGCAGTGCTAGAGATTTCCAGGCGATCAATCAGCCCCAGCATTTT. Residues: CSARDFQAINQPQHF.

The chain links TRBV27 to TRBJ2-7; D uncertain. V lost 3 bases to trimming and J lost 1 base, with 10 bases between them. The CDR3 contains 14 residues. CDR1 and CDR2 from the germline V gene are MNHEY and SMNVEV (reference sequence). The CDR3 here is CASSFWGTSYEQYF. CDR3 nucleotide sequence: TGTGCCAGCAGTTTCTGGGGTACGTCCTACGAGCAGTACTTC.

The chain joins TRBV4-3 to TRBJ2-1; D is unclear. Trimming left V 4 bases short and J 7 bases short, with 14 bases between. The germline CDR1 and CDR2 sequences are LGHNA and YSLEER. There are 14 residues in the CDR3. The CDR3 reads CASSLGYSNNEQFF. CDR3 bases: TGCGCCAGCAGCCTCGGTTATTCTAATAATGAGCAGTTCTTC.

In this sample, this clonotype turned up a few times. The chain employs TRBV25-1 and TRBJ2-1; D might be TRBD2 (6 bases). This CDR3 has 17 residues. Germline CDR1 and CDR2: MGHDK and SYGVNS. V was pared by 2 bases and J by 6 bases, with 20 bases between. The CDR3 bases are TGTGCCAGCAGTGAAGCAGCGGGCCTTGCATGGGGCAATGAGCAGTTCTTC. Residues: CASSEAAGLAWGNEQFF.

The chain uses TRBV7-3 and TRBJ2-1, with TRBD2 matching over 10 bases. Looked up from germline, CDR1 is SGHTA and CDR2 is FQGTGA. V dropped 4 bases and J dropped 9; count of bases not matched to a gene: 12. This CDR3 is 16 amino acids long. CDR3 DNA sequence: TGTGCCAGCAGCTCCGGACTAGCGGCTGTCTCCGGTGAGCAGTTCTTC. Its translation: CASSSGLAAVSGEQFF.

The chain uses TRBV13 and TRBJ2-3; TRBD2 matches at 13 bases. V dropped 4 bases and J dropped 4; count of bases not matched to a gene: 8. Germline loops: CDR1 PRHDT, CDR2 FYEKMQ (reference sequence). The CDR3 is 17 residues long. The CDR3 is CASSSLTSGRASDTQYF. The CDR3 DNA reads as TGTGCCAGCAGCTCCCTTACTAGCGGGAGGGCCTCAGATACGCAGTATTTT. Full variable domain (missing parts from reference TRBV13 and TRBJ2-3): AAGVIQSPRHLIKEKRETATLKCYPIPRHDTVYWYQQGPGQDPQFLISFYEKMQSDKGSIPDRFSAQQFSDYHSELNMSSLELGDSALYFCASSSLTSGRASDTQYFGPGTRLTVL.

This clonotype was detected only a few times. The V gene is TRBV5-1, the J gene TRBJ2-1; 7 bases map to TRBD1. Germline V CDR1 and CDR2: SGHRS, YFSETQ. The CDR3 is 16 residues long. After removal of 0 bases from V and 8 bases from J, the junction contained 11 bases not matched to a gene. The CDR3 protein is CASSLGGQFQGDEQFF. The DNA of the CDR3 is TGCGCCAGCAGCTTGGGGGGACAGTTCCAGGGGGATGAGCAGTTCTTC. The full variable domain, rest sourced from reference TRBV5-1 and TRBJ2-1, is KAGVTQTPRYLIKTRGQQVTLSCSPISGHRSVSWYQQTPGQGLQFLFEYFSETQRNKGNFPGRFSGRQFSNSRSEMNVSTLELGDSALYLCASSLGGQFQGDEQFFGPGTRLTVL.

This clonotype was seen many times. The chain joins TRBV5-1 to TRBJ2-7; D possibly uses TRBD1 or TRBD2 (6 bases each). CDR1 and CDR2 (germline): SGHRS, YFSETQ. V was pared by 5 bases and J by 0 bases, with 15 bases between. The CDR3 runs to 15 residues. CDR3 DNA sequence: TGCGCCAGCAGTAGGGGGGAGCCGGGCTCCTACGAGCAGTACTTC. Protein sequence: CASSRGEPGSYEQYF.

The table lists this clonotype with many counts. The DNA of the CDR3 is TGTGCCAGCAGCCGGGGAGGGAGTAACACAGATACGCAGTATTTT. Amino acid sequence: CASSRGGSNTDTQYF. This rearrangement joins TRBV12-3 or TRBV12-4 to TRBJ2-3; 7 positions agree with TRBD2. This CDR3 contains 15 residues. V gave up 6 bases and J gave up 2 bases; unmatched junction bases: 8.

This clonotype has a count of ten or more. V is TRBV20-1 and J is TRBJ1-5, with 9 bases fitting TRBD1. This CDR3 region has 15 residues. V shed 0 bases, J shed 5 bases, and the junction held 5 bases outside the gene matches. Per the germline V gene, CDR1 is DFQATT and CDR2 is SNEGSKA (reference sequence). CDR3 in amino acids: CSARDRRTGDQPQHF. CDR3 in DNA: TGCAGTGCTAGAGATCGAAGGACAGGGGATCAGCCCCAGCATTTT.

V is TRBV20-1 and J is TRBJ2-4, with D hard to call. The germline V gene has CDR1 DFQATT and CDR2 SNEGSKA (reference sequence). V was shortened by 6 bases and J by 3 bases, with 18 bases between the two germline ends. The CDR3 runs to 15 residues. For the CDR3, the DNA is TGCAGTGCCCCACCTCTAACCCGCGACAAAAACATTCAGTACTTC. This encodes CSAPPLTRDKNIQYF.

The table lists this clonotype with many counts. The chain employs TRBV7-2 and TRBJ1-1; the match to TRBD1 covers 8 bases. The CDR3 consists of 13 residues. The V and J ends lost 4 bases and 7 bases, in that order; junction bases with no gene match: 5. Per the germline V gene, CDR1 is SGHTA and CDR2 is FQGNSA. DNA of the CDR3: TGTGCCAGCAGCTCTCAGGGGGCGGGTGAAGCTTTCTTT. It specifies CASSSQGAGEAFF. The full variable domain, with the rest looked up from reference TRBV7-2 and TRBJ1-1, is GAGVSQSPSNKVTEKGKDVELRCDPISGHTALYWYRQSLGQGLEFLIYFQGNSAPDKSGLPSDRFSAERTGGSVSTLTIQRTQQEDSAVYLCASSSQGAGEAFFGQGTRLTVV.

The CDR3 DNA follows: TGTGCCTGGGGAAGGACAGGGCCAGAGACCCAGTACTTC. Protein product: CAWGRTGPETQYF. The rearrangement links TRBV30 to TRBJ2-5; 8 bases map to TRBD1. Looked up from germline, CDR1 is GTSNPN and CDR2 is SVGIG (reference sequence). The V segment lost 5 bases and the J segment 4 bases; nucleotides outside the gene matches: 6. This CDR3 has 13 amino acids. The complete variable domain, with remaining parts taken from reference TRBV30 and TRBJ2-5, reads SQTIHQWPATLVQPVGSPLSLECTVEGTSNPNLYWYRQAAGRGLQLLFYSVGIGQISSEVPQNLSASRPQDRQFILSSKKLLLSDSGFYLCAWGRTGPETQYFGPGTRLLVL.

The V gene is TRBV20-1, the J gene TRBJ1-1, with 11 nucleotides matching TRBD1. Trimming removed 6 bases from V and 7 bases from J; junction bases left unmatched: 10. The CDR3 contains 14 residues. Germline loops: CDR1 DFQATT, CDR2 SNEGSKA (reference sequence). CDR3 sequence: CSAHPEGTGGEAFF. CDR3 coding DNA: TGCAGTGCCCACCCCGAAGGGACAGGGGGTGAAGCTTTCTTT.

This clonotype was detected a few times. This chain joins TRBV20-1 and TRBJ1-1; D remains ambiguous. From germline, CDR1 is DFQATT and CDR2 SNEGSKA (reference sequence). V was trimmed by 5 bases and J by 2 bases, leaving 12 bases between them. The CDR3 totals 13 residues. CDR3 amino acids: CSARLDLNTEAFF. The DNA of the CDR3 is TGCAGTGCTCGACTCGACCTAAACACTGAAGCTTTCTTT.

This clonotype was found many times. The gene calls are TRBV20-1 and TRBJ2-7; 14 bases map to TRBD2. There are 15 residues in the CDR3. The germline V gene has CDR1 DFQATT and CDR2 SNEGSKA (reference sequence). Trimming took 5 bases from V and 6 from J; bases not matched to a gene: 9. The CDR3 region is CSAQPGTSGSGEQYF. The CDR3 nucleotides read TGCAGTGCTCAACCGGGGACTAGCGGGAGTGGCGAGCAGTACTTC.

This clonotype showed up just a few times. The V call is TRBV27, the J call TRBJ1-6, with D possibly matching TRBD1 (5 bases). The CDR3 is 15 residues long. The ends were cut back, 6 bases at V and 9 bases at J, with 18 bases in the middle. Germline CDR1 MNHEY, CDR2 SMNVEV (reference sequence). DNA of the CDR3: TGTGCCAGCAGATTGATAGGGGTGGGGGGTTCACCCCTCCACTTT. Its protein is CASRLIGVGGSPLHF.

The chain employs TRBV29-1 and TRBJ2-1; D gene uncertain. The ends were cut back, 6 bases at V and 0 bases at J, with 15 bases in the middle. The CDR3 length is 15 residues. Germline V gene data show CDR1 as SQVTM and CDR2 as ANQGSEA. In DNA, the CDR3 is TGCAGCGTCGGAGCAACATGGAGCTCCTACAATGAGCAGTTCTTC. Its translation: CSVGATWSSYNEQFF.

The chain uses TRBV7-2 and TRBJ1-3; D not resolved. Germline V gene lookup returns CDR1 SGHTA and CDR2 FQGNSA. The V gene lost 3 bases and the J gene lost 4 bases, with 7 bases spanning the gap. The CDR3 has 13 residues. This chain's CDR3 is CASSLLLGNTIYF. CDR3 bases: TGTGCCAGCAGCTTGCTACTGGGAAACACCATATATTTT. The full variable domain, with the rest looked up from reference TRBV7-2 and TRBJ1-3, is GAGVSQSPSNKVTEKGKDVELRCDPISGHTALYWYRQSLGQGLEFLIYFQGNSAPDKSGLPSDRFSAERTGGSVSTLTIQRTQQEDSAVYLCASSLLLGNTIYFGEGSWLTVV.

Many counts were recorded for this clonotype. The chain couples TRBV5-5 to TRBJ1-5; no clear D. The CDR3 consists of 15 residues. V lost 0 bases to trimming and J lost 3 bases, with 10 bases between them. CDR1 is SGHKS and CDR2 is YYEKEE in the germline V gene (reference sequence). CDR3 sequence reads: CASSLVGQFNQPQHF. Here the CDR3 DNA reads TGTGCCAGCAGCTTGGTGGGTCAGTTCAATCAGCCCCAGCATTTT.

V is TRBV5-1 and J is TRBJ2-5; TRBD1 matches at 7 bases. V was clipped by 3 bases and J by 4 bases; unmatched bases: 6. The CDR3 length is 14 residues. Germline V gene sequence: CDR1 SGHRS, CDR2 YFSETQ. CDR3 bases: TGCGCCAGCAGCTCGGGACAGTCCCTAGAGACCCAGTACTTC. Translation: CASSSGQSLETQYF.

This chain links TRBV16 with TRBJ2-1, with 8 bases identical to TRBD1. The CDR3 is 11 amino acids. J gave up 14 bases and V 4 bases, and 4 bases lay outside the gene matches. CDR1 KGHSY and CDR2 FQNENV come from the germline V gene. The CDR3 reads CASSLTGAEFF. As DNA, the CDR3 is TGTGCCAGCAGCCTGACAGGGGCGGAGTTCTTC.

This chain's CDR3 is CATSRERGRSTDTQYF. As DNA, the CDR3 is TGTGCCACCAGCAGAGAGCGGGGGAGAAGCACAGATACGCAGTATTTT. The rearrangement uses TRBV15 and TRBJ2-3, with 7 nucleotides matching TRBD2. CDR3 length: 16 residues. The junction had 3 bases not matched to a gene; V was cut back by 0 bases and J by 0 bases. Germline V CDR1 and CDR2: LNHNV, YYDKDF (reference sequence). Full variable domain (missing parts from reference TRBV15 and TRBJ2-3): DAMVIQNPRYQVTQFGKPVTLSCSQTLNHNVMYWYQQKSSQAPKLLFHYYDKDFNNEADTPDNFQSRRPNTSFCFLDIRSPGLGDTAMYLCATSRERGRSTDTQYFGPGTRLTVL.

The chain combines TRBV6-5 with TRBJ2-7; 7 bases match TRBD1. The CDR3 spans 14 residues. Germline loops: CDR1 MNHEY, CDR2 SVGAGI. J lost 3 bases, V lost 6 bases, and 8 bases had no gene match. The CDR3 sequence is CASSRIGTVYEQYF. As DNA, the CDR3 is TGTGCCAGCAGCCGAATAGGGACAGTCTACGAGCAGTACTTC.

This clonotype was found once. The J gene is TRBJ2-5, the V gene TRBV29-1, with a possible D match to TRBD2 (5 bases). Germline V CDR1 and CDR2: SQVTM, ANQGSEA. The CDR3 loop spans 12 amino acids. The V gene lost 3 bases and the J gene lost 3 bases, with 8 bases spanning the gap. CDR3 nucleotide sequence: TGCAGCGTTGATTGGGGAGAAGAGACCCAGTACTTC. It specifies CSVDWGEETQYF.

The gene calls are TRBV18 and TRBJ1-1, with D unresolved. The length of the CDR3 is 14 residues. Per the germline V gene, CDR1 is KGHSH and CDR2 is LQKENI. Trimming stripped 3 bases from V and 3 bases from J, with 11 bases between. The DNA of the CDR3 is TGTGCCAGCTCACCGACAACCTCCTACACTGAAGCTTTCTTT. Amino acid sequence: CASSPTTSYTEAFF.

The CDR3 sequence is CASSYLQDSGNTIYF. The CDR3 DNA reads as TGTGCCAGCAGTTACTTACAGGACTCTGGAAACACCATATATTTT. The rearrangement links TRBV6-2 or TRBV6-3 to TRBJ1-3; D might be TRBD1 (5 bases). The CDR3 extends over 15 amino acids. In germline, CDR1 is MNHEY, CDR2 SVGEGT. V lost 1 base and J lost 0, with 7 bases in between.

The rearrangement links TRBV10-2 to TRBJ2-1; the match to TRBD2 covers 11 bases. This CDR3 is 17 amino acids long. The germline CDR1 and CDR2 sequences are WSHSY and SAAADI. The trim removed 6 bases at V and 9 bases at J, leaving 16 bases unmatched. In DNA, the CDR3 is TGCGCCAGCAGGGGGGTTAGCGGGAGGGCCGCTGTAGCTGAGCAGTTCTTC. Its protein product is CASRGVSGRAAVAEQFF.

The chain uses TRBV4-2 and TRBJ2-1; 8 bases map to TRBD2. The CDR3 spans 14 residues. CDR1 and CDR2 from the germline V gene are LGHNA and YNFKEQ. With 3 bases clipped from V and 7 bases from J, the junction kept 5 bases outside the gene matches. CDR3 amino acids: CASSHRGLGNEQFF. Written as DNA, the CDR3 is TGTGCCAGCAGCCATCGGGGACTAGGGAATGAGCAGTTCTTC.

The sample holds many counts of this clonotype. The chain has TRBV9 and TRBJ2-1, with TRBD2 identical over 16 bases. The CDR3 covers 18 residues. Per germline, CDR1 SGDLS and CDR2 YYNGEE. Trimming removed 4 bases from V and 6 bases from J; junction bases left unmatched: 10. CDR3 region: CASSPAGGTSGRVNEQFF. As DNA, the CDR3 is TGTGCCAGCAGCCCAGCCGGCGGGACTAGCGGGAGGGTCAATGAGCAGTTCTTC.

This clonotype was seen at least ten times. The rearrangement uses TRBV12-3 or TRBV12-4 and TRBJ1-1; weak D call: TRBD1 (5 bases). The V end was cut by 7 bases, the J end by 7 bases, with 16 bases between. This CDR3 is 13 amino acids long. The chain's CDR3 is CASKVAGSDEAFF. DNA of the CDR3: TGTGCCAGCAAGGTGGCAGGGTCTGATGAAGCTTTCTTT.

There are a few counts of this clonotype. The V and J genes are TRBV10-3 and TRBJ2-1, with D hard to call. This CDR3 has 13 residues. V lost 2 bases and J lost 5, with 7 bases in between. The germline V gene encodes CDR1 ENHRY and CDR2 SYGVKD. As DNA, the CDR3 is TGTGCCATCAGTGAGGTGGAGAACAATGAGCAGTTCTTC. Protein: CAISEVENNEQFF.